This entry lists 21 T cell receptor beta chains sequenced from one sample in a study of blood T cell repertoires in COVID-19. The repertoire was sequenced with immunoSEQ multiplex PCR; TCRdb's copy has only in-frame clones and lacks some. There are roughly 200,000 clones in the sample; around 90% occur only once, and around 0.5% lies in the top ten. Sample: peripheral blood. The receptors originated from a man aged 50-59 years with acute or convalescent COVID-19.

This sequence joins TRBV29-1 and TRBJ1-5; maybe TRBD1 (5 bases). V lost 4 bases to trimming and J lost 4 bases, with 11 bases between them. Germline V gene lookup returns CDR1 SQVTM and CDR2 ANQGSEA. This CDR3 is built from 13 residues. The CDR3 region is CSVAVGGNQPQHF. CDR3 DNA: TGCAGCGTTGCTGTCGGGGGAAATCAGCCCCAGCATTTT.

The CDR3, as DNA: TGTGCCAGCAGTTACTCACAGGTAACGAACACTGAAGCTTTCTTT. This encodes CASSYSQVTNTEAFF. The chain is built from TRBV6-6 and TRBJ1-1; D is possibly TRBD1 (5 bases). Deletions cut 0 bases from V and 1 base from J, with 9 bases between. Per germline, CDR1 MNHNY and CDR2 SVGAGI (reference sequence). The CDR3 consists of 15 residues.

This rearrangement joins TRBV4-1 to TRBJ1-1, with TRBD1 matching 7 bases. The trim removed 2 bases at V and 4 bases at J, leaving 4 bases unmatched. This CDR3 is built from 14 residues. CDR1 MGHRA and CDR2 YSYEKL come from the germline V gene. The CDR3 coding sequence is TGCGCCAGCAGCCAACCCGGGACAGCCACTGAAGCTTTCTTT. Amino acid sequence: CASSQPGTATEAFF.

The genes are TRBV29-1 and TRBJ2-1, with D maybe TRBD2 (7 bases). Trimming left V 6 bases short and J 4 bases short, with 16 bases between. Germline V gene lookup returns CDR1 SQVTM and CDR2 ANQGSEA. This CDR3 comprises 14 residues. The DNA for the CDR3 is TGCAGCGTGCACGAGGGGGGGCTTTACAATGAGCAGTTCTTC. It encodes CSVHEGGLYNEQFF.

The chain recombines TRBV20-1 with TRBJ2-7, with D maybe TRBD1 (5 bases). With 3 bases removed from V and 4 bases from J, the gap between germline ends came to 7 bases. This CDR3 contains 11 residues. CDR1 and CDR2 from the germline V gene are DFQATT and SNEGSKA (reference sequence). CDR3 in DNA: TGCAGTGCTAGGCAGGGTTACGAGCAGTACTTC. Its translation: CSARQGYEQYF.

The chain employs TRBV7-2 and TRBJ2-3; TRBD2 matches 9 bases. Per germline, CDR1 SGHTA and CDR2 FQGNSA. The junction had 8 bases not matched to a gene; V was cut back by 4 bases and J by 6 bases. The CDR3 is made up of 15 amino acids. The CDR3 is CASSSKSGRRDTQYF. The CDR3 DNA reads TGTGCCAGCAGCTCTAAAAGCGGGAGGAGGGATACGCAGTATTTT.

The CDR3 here is CASSYLTGDTQYF. The CDR3 DNA sequence: TGTGCCAGCAGTTACTTGACAGGAGATACGCAGTATTTT. This chain uses TRBV6-2 or TRBV6-3 with TRBJ2-3; D is possibly TRBD1 (6 bases). CDR3 length: 13 residues. CDR1 is MNHEY, CDR2 SVGEGT, per germline. V shed 1 base and J shed 5 bases, with 7 bases lying between them.

The rearrangement links TRBV30 to TRBJ1-5; D unclear. Germline CDR1 reads GTSNPN; CDR2 reads SVGIG (reference sequence). V was shortened by 5 bases and J by 0 bases, with 20 bases between the two germline ends. This CDR3 is built from 17 residues. The CDR3 DNA is TGTGCCTGGTCCAACCTCCTACGCACAGATAGCAATCAGCCCCAGCATTTT. This codes for CAWSNLLRTDSNQPQHF.

The rearrangement joins TRBV7-2 to TRBJ1-1; D possibly corresponds to TRBD1 (6 bases). Germline lookup yields CDR1 SGHTA and CDR2 FQGNSA. The CDR3 length is 15 residues. Deletions cut 5 bases from V and 1 base from J, with 14 bases between. This chain's CDR3 is CASSLYGQKNTEAFF. In DNA form, the CDR3 reads TGTGCCAGCAGCCTGTATGGACAGAAGAACACTGAAGCTTTCTTT.

The chain combines TRBV27 with TRBJ2-3; 8 nucleotides match TRBD2. V lost 6 bases, J lost 1 base, and 6 bases stayed unmatched. The CDR3 sequence is 15 residues long. The germline V gene encodes CDR1 MNHEY and CDR2 SMNVEV (reference sequence). The CDR3 protein is CASSPSGRGTDTQYF. The CDR3 coding sequence is TGTGCCAGCAGCCCAAGCGGGAGAGGCACAGATACGCAGTATTTT.

This chain joins TRBV20-1 and TRBJ2-3; 7 nucleotides align to TRBD1. CDR1 and CDR2 from the germline V gene are DFQATT and SNEGSKA (reference sequence). This CDR3 region has 14 residues. V gave up 3 bases and J gave up 11 bases; unmatched junction bases: 14. In nucleotides, the CDR3 is TGCAGTGCTAGTATGGGAGTAGGGGGCTCGGGGCAGTATTTT. Protein: CSASMGVGGSGQYF.

The CDR3 region has the DNA TGCGCCAGCAGCCTGGGAGGCCTAACCAATGAGCAGTTCTTC. It codes for CASSLGGLTNEQFF. The chain recombines TRBV5-1 with TRBJ2-1; maybe TRBD2 (6 bases). The CDR3 has 14 amino acids. Germline assignment: CDR1 SGHRS and CDR2 YFSETQ. Trimming cost V 4 bases and J 6 bases, with 14 bases left between them.

The V gene is TRBV5-1, the J gene TRBJ2-7; a possible D gene is TRBD1 (5 bases). The germline V gene has CDR1 SGHRS and CDR2 YFSETQ. This CDR3 region has 14 residues. V was cut by 0 bases and J by 2 bases, with 9 bases left in between. Written as DNA, the CDR3 is TGCGCCAGCAGCTTGGGACAGACCCCCTACGAGCAGTACTTC. It yields the protein CASSLGQTPYEQYF.

The rearrangement uses TRBV5-6 and TRBJ1-4, with D possibly TRBD1 on 5 matching bases. The germline V and J ends were trimmed by 0 bases and 7 bases, with 7 bases remaining between them. The CDR3 contains 13 residues. In germline, CDR1 is SGHDT, CDR2 YYEEEE. CDR3 loop: CASSLVGLEKLFF. CDR3 nucleotide sequence: TGTGCCAGCAGCTTGGTGGGACTTGAAAAACTGTTTTTT.

The chain links TRBV7-2 to TRBJ2-7; possibly TRBD1 for D (5 bases). Trimming removed 2 bases from V and 6 bases from J, with 14 bases in between. The length of the CDR3 is 14 residues. Germline V gene lookup returns CDR1 SGHTA and CDR2 FQGNSA. This CDR3 is CASSLQGFSSEQYV. The CDR3 DNA follows: TGTGCCAGCAGCTTACAGGGTTTCAGCAGCGAGCAGTACGTC.

This rearrangement joins TRBV3-1 (or the pseudogene TRBV3-2) to TRBJ1-2; D may be TRBD1 (5 bases). This CDR3 comprises 13 residues. V was shortened by 3 bases and J by 4 bases, with 9 bases between the two germline ends. The V gene's germline CDR1 is LGHDT and CDR2 YNNKEL (reference sequence). The CDR3 reads CASSQGGAYGYTF. DNA for the CDR3: TGTGCCAGCAGCCAGGGTGGGGCCTATGGCTACACCTTC.

V is TRBV28 and J is TRBJ1-2; D gene ambiguous. The CDR3 covers 12 residues. V lost 5 bases and J 4 bases, leaving 8 bases between the germline ends. Germline loops: CDR1 MDHEN, CDR2 SYDVKM. The CDR3 bases are TGTGCCAGCAGTCTACAGCCCTATGGCTACACCTTC. As protein: CASSLQPYGYTF.

This rearrangement joins TRBV7-8 to TRBJ2-7, with TRBD2 matching over 11 bases. Germline CDR1 is SGHVS and CDR2 is FQNEAQ. The ends lost 5 bases at V and 4 bases at J; junction bases unmatched: 7. The CDR3 has 15 amino acids. The CDR3 loop is CASSPPGTSGYEQYF. The CDR3 DNA reads as TGTGCCAGCAGCCCCCCCGGGACTAGCGGATACGAGCAGTACTTC.

The V and J genes are TRBV11-3 and TRBJ2-1, with D tentatively TRBD2 (6 bases). The CDR3 length is 13 residues. Per germline, CDR1 SGHNT and CDR2 YENEEA. V was clipped by 5 bases and J by 7 bases, with 12 bases between them. The DNA for the CDR3 is TGTGCCAGCAGCGCCCGACTAGAAAATGAGCAGTTCTTC. This codes for CASSARLENEQFF. The full variable domain, rest sourced from reference TRBV11-3 and TRBJ2-1, is EAGVVQSPRYKIIEKKQPVAFWCNPISGHNTLYWYLQNLGQGPELLIRYENEEAVDDSQLPKDRFSAERLKGVDSTLKIQPAELGDSAVYLCASSARLENEQFFGPGTRLTVL.

The CDR3 region has the DNA TGTGCCAGCAGCCCGGGGGTTCAGGGAGGAGAAAAACTGTTTTTT. Protein product: CASSPGVQGGEKLFF. The chain links TRBV9 to TRBJ1-4; the D gene is possibly TRBD1 (5 bases). Germline V gene sequence: CDR1 SGDLS, CDR2 YYNGEE. Trimming took off 4 bases at V and 8 bases at J, with 18 bases between the two ends. This CDR3 region has 15 residues.

This clone was seen once. V and J are TRBV19 and TRBJ2-2; 7 bases agree with TRBD1. The V and J ends lost 0 bases and 3 bases, in that order; junction bases with no gene match: 4. The CDR3 has 16 residues. Germline V lookup: CDR1 LNHDA, CDR2 SQIVND (reference sequence). The CDR3: CASSIDRRGYTGELFF. The CDR3 bases are TGTGCCAGTAGTATAGATCGCAGGGGGTACACCGGGGAGCTGTTTTTT.